The sequence of this TCR beta chain was determined in a study of T cells in Graves' hyperthyroidism and ophthalmopathy. Across the study: Initial diagnosis, before any treatment, was when peripheral blood was collected.

The CDR3 loop spans 15 amino acids. Trimming left V 7 bases short and J 4 bases short, with 19 bases between. The germline gives CDR1 LGHNT, CDR2 FRNRAP. It was RNA transcripts that yielded the amplified TCR beta CDR3 regions. First-round RT-PCR of the TCR CDR3 relied on the HTBI primer set. TCRdb ran MiXCR on the multiplex PCR reads and lists one entry per CDR3 protein. The profile covers approximately 590,000 distinct CDR3 sequences, with approximately 14% appearing a single time and under 8% taken by the ten largest. Uncontrolled infections, other autoimmune diseases, pregnancy or lactation led to exclusion of patients.

This TCR was sampled from a woman between 25 and 40 years old with Graves' hyperthyroidism. Sequenced material: blood. The chain recombines TRBV12-5 with TRBJ2-5; D unresolved. The CDR3 is CASALDWPGGETQYF. The CDR3, as DNA: TGTGCTAGTGCCCTCGACTGGCCGGGTGGAGAGACCCAGTACTTC.